This T cell receptor beta chain is drawn from a study of human T cells and chemical hapten exposure. Study summary: The patients were mostly female; they had alopecia areata, totalis or universalis.

Study-wide results and limits: Significantly more large CDR3 similarity clusters arose among expanded TCRs than among controls.

The CDR3 is 14 amino acids. The germline V and J ends were trimmed by 4 bases and 5 bases, with 14 bases remaining between them. A note on this clonotype: Its antigen is still unknown.

As originally analysed: Sample-level TCR yields exhibited a median of around 93,000, with a range of roughly 20,000 to 750,000. TCRdb itself ran the RACE reads through MiXCR, one entry per CDR3 protein. TCRdb's processing, not the authors', yielded these V and J calls. This table has 85,000 to 100,000 distinct CDR3 sequences, 11% appearing once. Time point in this sample: patch test 2, 6 weeks after DPC sensitization. Treatment: therapeutic diphenylcyclopropenone sensitization with weekly scalp DPC. The receptor's source is a man in his forties with alopecia areata. Some clones in this sample may be carry-over from other donors' samples. The chain is built from TRBV12-3 or TRBV12-4 and TRBJ1-2; D is unresolved. This specimen was whole blood, taken in connection with sensitization to the hapten diphenylcyclopropenone (DPC). DNA of the CDR3: TGTGCCAGCAGTTATAAAGGAGACGAATATGGCTACACCTTC. Protein: CASSYKGDEYGYTF.